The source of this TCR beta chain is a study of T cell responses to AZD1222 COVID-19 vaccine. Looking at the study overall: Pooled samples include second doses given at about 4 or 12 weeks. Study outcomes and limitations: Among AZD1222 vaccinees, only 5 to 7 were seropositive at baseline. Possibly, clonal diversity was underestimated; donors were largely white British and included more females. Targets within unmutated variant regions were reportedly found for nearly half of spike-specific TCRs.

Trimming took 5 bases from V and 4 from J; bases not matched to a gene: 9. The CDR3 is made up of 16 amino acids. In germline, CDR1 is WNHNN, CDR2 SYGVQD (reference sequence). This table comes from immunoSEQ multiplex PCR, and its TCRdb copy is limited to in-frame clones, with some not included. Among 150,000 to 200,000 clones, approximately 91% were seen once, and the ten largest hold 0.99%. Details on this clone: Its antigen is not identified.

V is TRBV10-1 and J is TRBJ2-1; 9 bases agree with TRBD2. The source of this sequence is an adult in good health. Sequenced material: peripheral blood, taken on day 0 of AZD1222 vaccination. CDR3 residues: CASSLISGSGYNEQFF. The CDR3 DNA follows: TGCGCCAGCAGTCTGATTAGCGGGAGCGGGTACAATGAGCAGTTCTTC.